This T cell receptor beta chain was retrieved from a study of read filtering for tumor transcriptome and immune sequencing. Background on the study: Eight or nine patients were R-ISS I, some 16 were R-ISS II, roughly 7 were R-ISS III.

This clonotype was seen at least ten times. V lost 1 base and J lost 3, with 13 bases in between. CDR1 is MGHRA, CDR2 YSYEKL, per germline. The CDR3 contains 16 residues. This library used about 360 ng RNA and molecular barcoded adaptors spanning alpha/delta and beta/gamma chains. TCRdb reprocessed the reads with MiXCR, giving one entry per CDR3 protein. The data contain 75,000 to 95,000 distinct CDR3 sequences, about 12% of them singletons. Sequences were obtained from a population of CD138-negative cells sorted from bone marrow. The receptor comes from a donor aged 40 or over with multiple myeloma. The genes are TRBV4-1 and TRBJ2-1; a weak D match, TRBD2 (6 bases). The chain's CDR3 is CASSQVGLASYNEQFF. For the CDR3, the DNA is TGCGCCAGCAGCCAAGTGGGGCTAGCGAGCTACAATGAGCAGTTCTTC.